The 15 T cell receptor beta chains reported below all come from one sample, sequenced in a study of blood T cell repertoires in COVID-19. Produced via immunoSEQ multiplex PCR; TCRdb's table is partial and in-frame only. The sample has about 350,000 clones; about 88% are singletons. Sequencing input: PBMCs or T cells enriched from blood (not recorded which). The receptors were sampled from a young woman who had been exposed to COVID-19.

This sequence joins TRBV11-2 and TRBJ2-3, with D possibly being TRBD1 (6 bases). Germline V lookup: CDR1 SGHAT, CDR2 FQNNGV. Trimming removed 0 bases at V and 4 bases at J, with 17 bases between. The CDR3 totals 17 residues. CDR3 in DNA: TGTGCCAGCAGCTTAGACCGGGCAGGTGGGGGCCCAGATACGCAGTATTTT. It encodes CASSLDRAGGGPDTQYF. The full variable domain, in which reference TRBV11-2 and TRBJ2-3 provide the parts outside the CDR3, is EAGVAQSPRYKIIEKRQSVAFWCNPISGHATLYWYQQILGQGPKLLIQFQNNGVVDDSQLPKDRFSAERLKGVDSTLKIQPAKLEDSAVYLCASSLDRAGGGPDTQYFGPGTRLTVL.

The rearrangement joins TRBV11-2 to TRBJ2-7; 7 nucleotides line up with TRBD2. This CDR3 has 19 residues. With V trimmed by 3 bases and J by 6 bases, 23 bases remained unmatched. Germline V lookup: CDR1 SGHAT, CDR2 FQNNGV. CDR3 DNA: TGTGCCAGCAGCTTTTTGTCGCCCGCATCTAGGTACAGCGGGATCGAGCAGTACTTC. Amino acid sequence: CASSFLSPASRYSGIEQYF.

The chain is built from TRBV30 and TRBJ1-2; D remains unclear. CDR1 is GTSNPN and CDR2 is SVGIG in the germline V gene (reference sequence). Trimming shortened V by 2 bases and J by 6 bases, and 10 bases separated the two germline ends. The CDR3 runs to 12 residues. The CDR3 sequence is CAWSRWSNGYTF. In nucleotides, the CDR3 is TGTGCCTGGAGTCGGTGGTCTAATGGCTACACCTTC.

The rearrangement uses TRBV27 and TRBJ1-5; 7 nucleotides match TRBD1. Per the germline V gene, CDR1 is MNHEY and CDR2 is SMNVEV (reference sequence). Trimming cost V 6 bases and J 5 bases; bases outside gene matches: 10. The CDR3 sequence is 15 residues long. CDR3 bases: TGTGCCAGCAGACCTGGGGCAGGGGGGTATCAGCCCCAGCATTTT. Its protein product is CASRPGAGGYQPQHF.

Notes on this clone: Other DNA sequences within the sample encode an identical CDR3. The chain carries TRBV28 and TRBJ1-2; D may be TRBD1 (6 bases). The germline CDR1 and CDR2 sequences are MDHEN and SYDVKM. This CDR3 contains 12 residues. V shed 2 bases and J shed 8 bases, with 9 bases lying between them. CDR3 coding DNA: TGTGCCAGCAGTTTAAGGGGGGGAGGCTACACCTTC. This encodes CASSLRGGGYTF.

The chain has TRBV6-5 and TRBJ2-7; TRBD2 matches 9 bases. Trimming at V came to 9 bases and at J to 7 bases, leaving 10 bases not matched to a gene. CDR1 and CDR2 from the germline V gene are MNHEY and SVGAGI. This CDR3 comprises 13 residues. In DNA form, the CDR3 reads TGTGCCAGTGTAGCGGGAGAAAACGGGGAGCAGTACTTC. Amino acids: CASVAGENGEQYF.

V is TRBV5-1 and J is TRBJ2-3; D uncertain. Germline CDR1 is SGHRS and CDR2 is YFSETQ. Trimming shortened V by 1 base and J by 1 base, and 7 bases separated the two germline ends. The CDR3 covers 14 residues. CDR3 sequence reads: CASSLMQGTDTQYF. CDR3 bases: TGCGCCAGCAGCTTGATGCAGGGCACAGATACGCAGTATTTT.

This chain uses TRBV28 with TRBJ1-2; D is perhaps TRBD1 (6 bases). The germline V gene encodes CDR1 MDHEN and CDR2 SYDVKM. V lost 10 bases and J 4 bases, leaving 16 bases between the germline ends. The CDR3 consists of 13 residues. The CDR3 region has the DNA TGTGCCACCGCCCTGCAGGGGCCCTATGGCTACACCTTC. It specifies CATALQGPYGYTF.

The genes are TRBV6-5 and TRBJ1-3; possible D gene TRBD1, 5 bases. From germline, CDR1 is MNHEY and CDR2 SVGAGI. V was trimmed by 1 base and J by 2 bases, leaving 12 bases between them. The CDR3 loop spans 16 amino acids. CDR3: CASSYFPGGPGNTIYF. CDR3 nucleotides: TGTGCCAGCAGTTACTTTCCGGGGGGACCTGGAAACACCATATATTTT.

The chain uses TRBV9 and TRBJ1-4; possibly TRBD1 for D (5 bases). Germline V CDR1 and CDR2: SGDLS, YYNGEE. V was trimmed by 6 bases and J by 5 bases, leaving 11 bases between them. This CDR3 comprises 13 residues. DNA for the CDR3: TGTGCCAGCAACACAGGTATCAATGAAAAACTGTTTTTT. Translation gives CASNTGINEKLFF.

The chain couples TRBV7-9 to TRBJ2-3; 8 bases agree with TRBD2. The V gene end was trimmed by 5 bases and the J gene end by 5 bases; junction bases not matched to a gene: 15. CDR1 is SEHNR and CDR2 is FQNEAQ in the germline V gene (reference sequence). This CDR3 contains 17 residues. CDR3 DNA: TGTGCCAGCAGCCCACGGACTAGCTACGCTCAGCGAGATACGCAGTATTTT. Translated: CASSPRTSYAQRDTQYF.

This rearrangement joins TRBV6-4 to TRBJ2-1; D is perhaps TRBD2 (5 bases). The ends were cut back, 4 bases at V and 5 bases at J, with 15 bases in the middle. The germline V gene has CDR1 MRHNA and CDR2 SNTAGT. The CDR3 is 15 residues long. This chain's CDR3 is CASSGGSEPHNEQFF. The CDR3 DNA follows: TGTGCCAGCAGTGGCGGGTCGGAGCCCCACAATGAGCAGTTCTTC.

This sequence joins TRBV13 and TRBJ1-4; 9 nucleotides agree with TRBD1. Germline trimming cut 2 bases from V and 0 bases from J; bases unmatched to any gene: 10. This CDR3 spans 19 amino acids. The germline V gene encodes CDR1 PRHDT and CDR2 FYEKMQ (reference sequence). The CDR3 DNA is TGTGCCAGCAGCTTACGCTGGGACAGGGCCGTAACAACTAATGAAAAACTGTTTTTT. It codes for CASSLRWDRAVTTNEKLFF. The full variable domain, rest sourced from reference TRBV13 and TRBJ1-4, is AAGVIQSPRHLIKEKRETATLKCYPIPRHDTVYWYQQGPGQDPQFLISFYEKMQSDKGSIPDRFSAQQFSDYHSELNMSSLELGDSALYFCASSLRWDRAVTTNEKLFFGSGTQLSVL.

The chain uses TRBV11-1 and TRBJ2-1; 10 bases are shared with TRBD2. Per the germline V gene, CDR1 is SGHAT and CDR2 is FQDESV (reference sequence). The CDR3 runs to 18 residues. Trimming took 0 bases from V and 5 from J; bases not matched to a gene: 10. The CDR3 DNA sequence: TGTGCCAGCAGCTTAGCGCGGGCTAGCGGGAGAGGTAACAATGAGCAGTTCTTC. It specifies CASSLARASGRGNNEQFF.

This clone was seen a single time. The chain has TRBV4-2 and TRBJ1-2; D is perhaps TRBD1 (5 bases). The CDR3 runs 17 residues. From germline, CDR1 is LGHNA and CDR2 YNFKEQ. Trimming cost V 4 bases and J 2 bases, with 20 bases left between them. For the CDR3, the DNA is TGTGCCAGCAGCCCTCGGACATCCCCCGGAGCAAACTATGGCTACACCTTC. This translates into CASSPRTSPGANYGYTF.